These 26 T cell receptor beta chains originate from one sample sequenced in a study of shared clonotypes between healthy human individuals. Only in-frame clones appear in the TCRdb table, and some are missing; sequencing was by immunoSEQ multiplex PCR. The sample consists of about 990,000 clones, roughly 74% of them appearing once. Sequencing was carried out using memory CD4+ T cells from PBMCs. Described subset: CD45RA-negative fraction. The receptors derive from a man aged 18 to 30 in good health. Some clones in this sample may be carry-over from other donors' samples.

This clone appeared once. The chain is built from TRBV1 and TRBJ1-4; TRBD1 is the table's D call and was not checked against the DNA. TRBV1 is listed as a pseudogene. The CDR3 length is 15 residues. In DNA form, the CDR3 reads TGCACCAGCAGCCAACCAGGGACAGTAGGGGAAAAACTGTTTTTT. It is translated as CTSSQPGTVGEKLFF.

This clone was detected many times. In the same sample, other DNA sequences code for this CDR3. The rearrangement joins TRBV29-1 to TRBJ1-2; D call uncertain. The V end lost 4 bases, the J end lost 6 bases, and 18 bases lay between the germline ends. Germline assignment: CDR1 SQVTM and CDR2 ANQGSEA. This CDR3 has 14 amino acids. The CDR3 here is CSVGYGFQGNGYTF. The CDR3 coding sequence is TGCAGCGTTGGTTATGGATTTCAAGGGAATGGCTACACCTTC. The full variable domain, its missing parts supplied by reference TRBV29-1 and TRBJ1-2, is SAVISQKPSRDICQRGTSLTIQCQVDSQVTMMFWYRQQPGQSLTLIATANQGSEATYESGFVIDKFPISRPNLTFSTLTVSNMSPEDSSIYLCSVGYGFQGNGYTFGSGTRLTVV.

This clone was seen a handful of times. The gene calls are TRBV2 and TRBJ1-5; a possible D gene is TRBD1 (5 bases). Trimming cost V 6 bases and J 8 bases, with 17 bases left between them. This CDR3 has 14 residues. CDR1 and CDR2 from the germline V gene are SNHLY and FYNNEI. CDR3 bases: TGTGCCAGCAGACTCCGGGACCGGAACGAGCCCCAGCATTTT. This translates into CASRLRDRNEPQHF.

There are a few counts of this clone. The chain is built from TRBV14 and TRBJ1-2; 7 bases agree with TRBD1. Germline CDR1 SGHDN, CDR2 FVKESK. The junction had 9 bases not matched to a gene; V was cut back by 4 bases and J by 4 bases. The length of the CDR3 is 15 residues. CDR3 bases: TGTGCCAGCAGCCCCAGACAGGGTGGCGGCTATGGCTACACCTTC. Amino acids: CASSPRQGGGYGYTF.

This CDR3 reads CASSFSIIGGQETQYF. For the CDR3, the DNA is TGTGCCAGCAGTTTTTCTATCATCGGGGGCCAAGAGACCCAGTACTTC. The chain carries TRBV27 and TRBJ2-5; TRBD2 is a possible D gene (6 bases). This CDR3 region has 16 residues. In germline, CDR1 is MNHEY, CDR2 SMNVEV (reference sequence). The ends were cut back, 3 bases at V and 1 base at J, with 15 bases in the middle.

The chain has TRBV5-1 and TRBJ2-3; maybe TRBD1 (6 bases). Trimming took 3 bases from V and 5 from J, leaving 10 bases between them. Germline V gene sequence: CDR1 SGHRS, CDR2 YFSETQ. The CDR3 is 13 amino acids. CDR3 in amino acids: CASSSTGIDTQYF. DNA of the CDR3: TGCGCCAGCAGCTCAACAGGGATAGATACGCAGTATTTT.

The chain couples TRBV4-3 to TRBJ1-5, with no clear D. The germline V and J ends were trimmed by 0 bases and 6 bases, with 18 bases remaining between them. The CDR3 is 17 residues long. Germline loops: CDR1 LGHNA, CDR2 YSLEER. The CDR3: CASSQDRGGSYPQPQHF. The DNA for the CDR3 is TGCGCCAGCAGCCAAGATCGCGGTGGGTCTTACCCTCAGCCCCAGCATTTT.

The chain recombines TRBV2 with TRBJ2-1; D not certain. Germline CDR1 SNHLY, CDR2 FYNNEI. The length of the CDR3 is 15 residues. Trimming pared 0 bases from V and 2 bases from J, leaving 8 bases between. In DNA form, the CDR3 reads TGTGCCAGCAGTGAAGCGTGGGTCACCTACAATGAGCAGTTCTTC. Encoded protein: CASSEAWVTYNEQFF.

The rearrangement links TRBV7-8 to TRBJ2-2, with a weak D call TRBD2 (6 bases). Germline V gene lookup returns CDR1 SGHVS and CDR2 FQNEAQ. V gave up 1 base and J gave up 0 bases, with 6 bases separating them. The CDR3 contains 15 residues. The CDR3 reads CASSLGTTNTGELFF. CDR3 coding DNA: TGTGCCAGCAGCTTAGGGACTACGAACACCGGGGAGCTGTTTTTT.

V usage is TRBV7-9 and J usage is TRBJ2-2, with D unresolved. Germline CDR1 and CDR2: SEHNR and FQNEAQ (reference sequence). This CDR3 has 14 amino acids. Trimming left V 1 base short and J 5 bases short, with 8 bases between. This CDR3 reads CASSLGAWTGELFF. In DNA form, the CDR3 reads TGTGCCAGCAGCTTAGGGGCATGGACCGGGGAGCTGTTTTTT.

CDR3 region: CASSGPTPGRGRDEQYF. The CDR3 region has the DNA TGTGCCAGCAGTGGACCCACCCCAGGCAGGGGGCGCGACGAGCAGTACTTC. J is TRBJ2-7 and V is TRBV25-1; 8 positions agree with TRBD1. V was pared by 4 bases and J by 5 bases, with 16 bases of the junction left unmatched. The CDR3 covers 17 residues. Germline assignment: CDR1 MGHDK and CDR2 SYGVNS.

The V call is TRBV6-6, the J call TRBJ1-5, with TRBD1 matching over 10 bases. The CDR3 contains 15 residues. The J segment lost 3 bases and the V segment lost 5 bases, leaving 4 bases of the junction unmatched. Germline-derived CDR1 and CDR2 are MNHNY and SVGAGI (reference sequence). CDR3 sequence: CASSDRGLYNQPQHF. The CDR3 coding sequence is TGTGCCAGCAGTGACAGGGGGCTGTACAATCAGCCCCAGCATTTT.

This clone showed up just a few times. This chain joins TRBV29-1 and TRBJ1-2; D unclear. The CDR3 covers 13 residues. CDR1 and CDR2 (germline): SQVTM, ANQGSEA. V gave up 5 bases and J gave up 1 base, with 11 bases separating them. The CDR3 DNA is TGCAGCGTTTATGACACGCTTAACTATGGCTACACCTTC. Translated: CSVYDTLNYGYTF.

This chain connects TRBV5-1 to TRBJ2-1, with 11 bases aligning to TRBD2. Trimming at V came to 7 bases and at J to 6 bases, leaving 9 bases not matched to a gene. CDR3 length: 15 amino acids. Germline loops: CDR1 SGHRS, CDR2 YFSETQ. The CDR3 reads CASVRTSGSSNEQFF. For the CDR3, the DNA is TGCGCCAGCGTGCGAACTAGCGGGAGCTCCAATGAGCAGTTCTTC.

This clone occurred a few times. The chain has TRBV7-9 and TRBJ1-4; D remains ambiguous. The CDR3 covers 13 residues. Deletions cut 1 base from V and 7 bases from J, with 7 bases between. The germline CDR1 and CDR2 sequences are SEHNR and FQNEAQ (reference sequence). The CDR3, as DNA: TGTGCCAGCAGCTTAGTCACTGGTGAAAAACTGTTTTTT. Translating gives CASSLVTGEKLFF.

This chain joins TRBV10-3 and TRBJ1-2; the D is unclear. Germline V gene sequence: CDR1 ENHRY, CDR2 SYGVKD. This CDR3 region has 14 residues. V lost 4 bases and J lost 5, with 14 bases in between. The CDR3 DNA reads as TGTGCCATCAGTGGCCCGAGCGCCCGATATGGCTACACCTTC. As protein: CAISGPSARYGYTF.

This clone was found once. V usage is TRBV7-2 and J usage is TRBJ2-6; D unclear. V was trimmed by 4 bases and J by 0 bases, leaving 10 bases between them. This CDR3 has 16 residues. Germline V gives CDR1 SGHTA, CDR2 FQGNSA. The CDR3 DNA reads TGTGCCAGCAGCTCCGTAAGAACCTCTGGGGCCAACGTCCTGACTTTC. Translating gives CASSSVRTSGANVLTF.

As for this clone: Other DNA sequences from this sample encode an identical CDR3 as well. The chain employs TRBV7-8 and TRBJ2-7; D ambiguous. Germline CDR1 reads SGHVS; CDR2 reads FQNEAQ. V lost 1 base to trimming and J lost 4 bases, with 8 bases between them. The length of the CDR3 is 13 residues. This chain's CDR3 is CASSLVVGYEQYF. The CDR3 DNA reads as TGTGCCAGCAGCTTAGTAGTTGGGTACGAGCAGTACTTC.

This rearrangement joins TRBV4-3 to TRBJ1-2, with D possibly being TRBD1 (6 bases). V lost 5 bases and J 7 bases, leaving 23 bases between the germline ends. CDR3 size: 16 residues. Looked up from germline, CDR1 is LGHNA and CDR2 is YSLEER. This CDR3 is CASSTYEPQGVSGYTF. The CDR3 DNA reads TGCGCCAGCAGCACATACGAACCACAGGGTGTCTCTGGCTACACCTTC.

The V call is TRBV6-5, the J call TRBJ2-3, with D unclear. This CDR3 spans 15 amino acids. Trimming took off 8 bases at V and 2 bases at J, with 17 bases between the two ends. The V gene's germline CDR1 is MNHEY and CDR2 SVGAGI. The CDR3 sequence is CASQLLGPPTDTQYF. In DNA, the CDR3 is TGTGCCAGCCAGCTACTCGGACCCCCCACAGATACGCAGTATTTT.

J is TRBJ2-3 and V is TRBV2; 7 bases agree with TRBD1. The CDR3 covers 15 residues. Trimming at V came to 6 bases and at J to 2 bases, leaving 8 bases not matched to a gene. Per germline, CDR1 SNHLY and CDR2 FYNNEI. CDR3 nucleotides: TGTGCCAGCAGAAACCGGGACAGCAACACAGATACGCAGTATTTT. This sequence encodes CASRNRDSNTDTQYF.

This sequence joins TRBV7-9 and TRBJ1-4; D is uncertain. Germline assignment: CDR1 SEHNR and CDR2 FQNEAQ (reference sequence). The CDR3 extends over 16 amino acids. V was clipped by 1 base and J by 0 bases, with 9 bases between them. The CDR3 here is CASSLGSRTTNEKLFF. The CDR3 nucleotides are TGTGCCAGCAGCTTAGGTTCGAGAACAACTAATGAAAAACTGTTTTTT.

V usage is TRBV10-3 and J usage is TRBJ2-3; 9 positions match TRBD2. Germline V gene sequence: CDR1 ENHRY, CDR2 SYGVKD. With 2 bases clipped from V and 3 bases from J, the junction kept 6 bases outside the gene matches. There are 16 residues in the CDR3. CDR3 nucleotides: TGTGCCATCAGTGAGGGACCAGCGGGAGGTACAGATACGCAGTATTTT. Residues: CAISEGPAGGTDTQYF.

The chain combines TRBV9 with TRBJ2-6, with TRBD1 matching over 8 bases. V shed 3 bases, J shed 0 bases, and the junction held 11 bases outside the gene matches. CDR1 SGDLS and CDR2 YYNGEE come from the germline V gene. The CDR3 consists of 19 residues. CDR3 DNA: TGTGCCAGCAGCGCCGACAGGGGCCAGATCTTCTCTGGGGCCAACGTCCTGACTTTC. This translates into CASSADRGQIFSGANVLTF.

V gene TRBV28 combines with J gene TRBJ2-5; D is unclear. The germline V gene has CDR1 MDHEN and CDR2 SYDVKM. Trimming pared 6 bases from V and 1 base from J, leaving 9 bases between. This CDR3 spans 13 amino acids. Here the CDR3 reads CASRWGPQETQYF. The CDR3 nucleotides read TGTGCCAGCAGATGGGGTCCCCAAGAGACCCAGTACTTC.

This chain connects TRBV19 to TRBJ1-1; maybe TRBD1 (6 bases). This CDR3 is built from 14 residues. Trimming left V 7 bases short and J 6 bases short, with 18 bases between. Looked up from germline, CDR1 is LNHDA and CDR2 is SQIVND (reference sequence). As DNA, the CDR3 is TGTGCCAGTACCTTTGACAGGCCTGGGGCTGAAGCTTTCTTT. Its protein product is CASTFDRPGAEAFF.